What follows is one TCR beta chain and its context. Antigen unknown. The sample comes from a study of cytomegalovirus exposure and HLA in healthy donors. Study-wide findings and caveats: The dataset shows that most TCR sequences were rare, while some public TCRs occurred in many donors.

The CDR3 loop spans 14 amino acids. Germline CDR1 is SGHNT and CDR2 is YENEEA. V was clipped by 5 bases and J by 5 bases; unmatched bases: 6. PCR was performed using 60 Vbeta and 13 Jbeta primers. The data were produced by immunoSEQ multiplex PCR, yet TCRdb's version contains in-frame clones alone and is incomplete. This sample has some 100,000 clones, with about 69% found just once. The chain combines TRBV11-3 with TRBJ2-5; TRBD1 matches at 9 bases. Specimen: PBMCs. This TCR came from a woman under 30 in good health and CMV-seropositive. The CDR3 DNA is TGTGCCAGCAGCCCGCACAGGGGGCAGGAGACCCAGTACTTC. It translates to CASSPHRGQETQYF.